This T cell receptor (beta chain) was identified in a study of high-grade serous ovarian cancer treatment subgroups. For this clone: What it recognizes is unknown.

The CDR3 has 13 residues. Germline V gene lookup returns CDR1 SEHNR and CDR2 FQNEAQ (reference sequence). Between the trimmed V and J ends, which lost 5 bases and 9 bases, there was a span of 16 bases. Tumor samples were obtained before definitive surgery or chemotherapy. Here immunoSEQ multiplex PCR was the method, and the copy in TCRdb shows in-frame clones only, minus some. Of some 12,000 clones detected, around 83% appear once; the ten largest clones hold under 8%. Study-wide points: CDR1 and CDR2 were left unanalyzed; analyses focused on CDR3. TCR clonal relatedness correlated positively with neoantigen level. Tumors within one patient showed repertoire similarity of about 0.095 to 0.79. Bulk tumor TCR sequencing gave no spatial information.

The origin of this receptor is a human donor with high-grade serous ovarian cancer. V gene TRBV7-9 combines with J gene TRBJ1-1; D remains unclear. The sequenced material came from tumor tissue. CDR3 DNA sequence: TGTGCCAGCAGCCCGAGCCTGGGGTTTAAAGCTTTCTTT. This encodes CASSPSLGFKAFF.